The rows below give T cell receptor beta chains drawn from one sample of a study of Ad26.COV2.S vaccination and SARS-CoV-2 variants. Using immunoSEQ multiplex PCR, the repertoire was profiled, and TCRdb retains in-frame clones only, with some absent. The sample carries 180,000 or so clones, roughly nine tenths recorded once. The specimen was peripheral blood, collected after recovery from COVID-19. The receptors derive from a human donor who had recovered from COVID-19. The CDR3 runs from the conserved cysteine through the conserved F or W. Each record gives: V gene, D gene, J gene, clone size, CDR3 protein, CDR3 DNA. D genes are given only for firm matches. Rows give clone size only sometimes, using once, few, many, or a class for an expanded clone.

v_call: TRBV5-6
d_call: NA
j_call: TRBJ2-2
clone_size: NA
cdr3_aa: CASSFLDMSTGELFF
cdr3_nt: TGTGCCAGCAGCTTCTTGGATATGAGCACCGGGGAGCTGTTTTTT

v_call: TRBV11-1
d_call: TRBD1
j_call: TRBJ1-2
clone_size: NA
cdr3_aa: CASSRRDSDGYTF
cdr3_nt: TGTGCCAGCAGCCGACGGGACAGTGATGGCTACACCTTC

v_call: TRBV7-9
d_call: NA
j_call: TRBJ2-3
clone_size: NA
cdr3_aa: CASSLAATSTDTQYF
cdr3_nt: TGTGCCAGCAGCTTAGCGGCTACTAGCACAGATACGCAGTATTTT

v_call: TRBV7-6
d_call: TRBD2
j_call: TRBJ2-3
clone_size: NA
cdr3_aa: CASSLAAGEADTQYF
cdr3_nt: TGTGCCAGCAGCTTAGCTGCGGGGGAGGCAGATACGCAGTATTTT

v_call: TRBV7-8
d_call: TRBD1
j_call: TRBJ1-2
clone_size: NA
cdr3_aa: CASSPSGTEYGYTF
cdr3_nt: TGTGCCAGCAGCCCTTCCGGGACAGAGTATGGCTACACCTTC

v_call: TRBV4-2
d_call: NA
j_call: TRBJ2-7
clone_size: NA
cdr3_aa: CASSQEGEGGETSYEQYF
cdr3_nt: TGTGCCAGCAGCCAAGAGGGTGAAGGGGGGGAGACCTCCTACGAGCAGTACTTC

v_call: TRBV7-2
d_call: NA
j_call: TRBJ1-6
clone_size: few
cdr3_aa: CASSFLGYNSPLHF
cdr3_nt: TGTGCCAGCAGTTTCCTGGGGTATAATTCACCCCTCCACTTT

v_call: TRBV6-5
d_call: NA
j_call: TRBJ1-6
clone_size: NA
cdr3_aa: CASSYSTGGNNSPLHF
cdr3_nt: TGTGCCAGCAGTTACTCGACTGGGGGCAATAATTCACCCCTCCACTTT

v_call: TRBV27
d_call: NA
j_call: TRBJ2-7
clone_size: NA
cdr3_aa: CASSSTGWGYEQYF
cdr3_nt: TGTGCCAGCAGTTCTACGGGATGGGGCTACGAGCAGTACTTC

v_call: TRBV9
d_call: TRBD2
j_call: TRBJ2-2
clone_size: NA
cdr3_aa: CASSLLAGPPWDTGELFF
cdr3_nt: TGTGCCAGCAGTCTACTAGCGGGTCCCCCTTGGGACACCGGGGAGCTGTTTTTT

v_call: TRBV15
d_call: TRBD1
j_call: TRBJ1-1
clone_size: NA
cdr3_aa: CATSRGDRAEDTEAFF
cdr3_nt: TGTGCCACCAGCAGAGGAGACAGGGCAGAGGATACTGAAGCTTTCTTT

v_call: TRBV9
d_call: NA
j_call: TRBJ1-2
clone_size: NA
cdr3_aa: CASSVDRNYGYTF
cdr3_nt: TGTGCCAGCAGCGTGGACAGAAACTATGGCTACACCTTC

v_call: TRBV7-3
d_call: TRBD1
j_call: TRBJ2-1
clone_size: NA
cdr3_aa: CASSSPGTGGVNEQFF
cdr3_nt: TGTGCCAGCAGCTCTCCAGGGACAGGAGGAGTCAATGAGCAGTTCTTC

v_call: TRBV27
d_call: NA
j_call: TRBJ2-3
clone_size: NA
cdr3_aa: CASRPYSTDTQYF
cdr3_nt: TGTGCCAGCAGACCCTACAGCACAGATACGCAGTATTTT

v_call: TRBV7-3
d_call: NA
j_call: TRBJ2-1
clone_size: few
cdr3_aa: CASSLGTYNEQFF
cdr3_nt: TGTGCCAGCAGCCTTGGGACATACAATGAGCAGTTCTTC

v_call: TRBV12-3/TRBV12-4
d_call: NA
j_call: TRBJ1-2
clone_size: NA
cdr3_aa: CASSMNYGYTF
cdr3_nt: TGTGCCAGCAGTATGAACTATGGCTACACCTTC

v_call: TRBV29-1
d_call: NA
j_call: TRBJ1-4
clone_size: NA
cdr3_aa: CSVGAAGVNEKLFF
cdr3_nt: TGCAGCGTTGGGGCCGCAGGGGTGAATGAAAAACTGTTTTTT

v_call: TRBV5-4
d_call: TRBD2
j_call: TRBJ2-2
clone_size: NA
cdr3_aa: CASSLSGSGRGGTGELFF
cdr3_nt: TGTGCCAGCAGCTTGTCGGGTAGCGGGAGGGGAGGCACCGGGGAGCTGTTTTTT

v_call: TRBV7-3
d_call: NA
j_call: TRBJ2-5
clone_size: NA
cdr3_aa: CASSLTREETQYF
cdr3_nt: TGTGCCAGCAGCTTAACCAGGGAAGAGACCCAGTACTTC

v_call: TRBV7-2
d_call: TRBD2
j_call: TRBJ2-3
clone_size: NA
cdr3_aa: CASSDGTSGPDTQYF
cdr3_nt: TGTGCCAGCAGCGATGGGACTAGCGGCCCAGATACGCAGTATTTT

v_call: TRBV28
d_call: NA
j_call: TRBJ2-1
clone_size: NA
cdr3_aa: CASSFRTDTYNEQFF
cdr3_nt: TGTGCCAGCAGTTTCCGGACAGATACCTACAATGAGCAGTTCTTC

v_call: TRBV9
d_call: NA
j_call: TRBJ2-3
clone_size: once
cdr3_aa: CASSVDQGETQYF
cdr3_nt: TGTGCCAGCAGCGTAGATCAGGGAGAGACGCAGTATTTT

v_call: TRBV5-5
d_call: NA
j_call: TRBJ2-3
clone_size: NA
cdr3_aa: CASSLEGGTDTQYF
cdr3_nt: TGTGCCAGCAGCTTGGAAGGGGGCACAGATACGCAGTATTTT

v_call: TRBV6-5
d_call: NA
j_call: TRBJ1-5
clone_size: few
cdr3_aa: CASRGLRDSNQPQHF
cdr3_nt: TGTGCCAGCAGGGGCCTCAGGGACAGCAATCAGCCCCAGCATTTT

v_call: TRBV7-9
d_call: NA
j_call: TRBJ2-2
clone_size: few
cdr3_aa: CASSSTLNTGELFF
cdr3_nt: TGTGCCAGCAGCTCGACTCTTAACACCGGGGAGCTGTTTTTT

v_call: TRBV11-2
d_call: NA
j_call: TRBJ2-1
clone_size: NA
cdr3_aa: CASSFERANNGQFF
cdr3_nt: TGTGCCAGCAGCTTCGAGAGGGCCAACAATGGGCAGTTCTTC

v_call: TRBV19
d_call: NA
j_call: TRBJ2-7
clone_size: NA
cdr3_aa: CASSADILGKPYEQYF
cdr3_nt: TGTGCCAGTAGTGCTGACATCCTCGGGAAACCCTACGAGCAGTACTTC

v_call: TRBV15
d_call: TRBD1
j_call: TRBJ1-2
clone_size: once
cdr3_aa: CATSSTTGNGYTF
cdr3_nt: TGTGCCACCAGCAGTACGACAGGGAATGGCTACACCTTC

v_call: TRBV7-9
d_call: NA
j_call: TRBJ1-2
clone_size: few
cdr3_aa: CASSLGQRDGGYTF
cdr3_nt: TGTGCCAGCAGCCTAGGACAGAGGGATGGCGGCTACACCTTC

v_call: TRBV6-5
d_call: NA
j_call: TRBJ1-1
clone_size: NA
cdr3_aa: CASSVLKEPTEAFF
cdr3_nt: TGTGCCAGCAGCGTACTTAAGGAACCCACTGAAGCTTTCTTT

v_call: TRBV7-8
d_call: NA
j_call: TRBJ1-1
clone_size: NA
cdr3_aa: CASSLDSGAQAFF
cdr3_nt: TGTGCCAGCAGCTTAGATTCTGGGGCCCAAGCTTTCTTT

v_call: TRBV20-1
d_call: NA
j_call: TRBJ1-2
clone_size: NA
cdr3_aa: CSARSQNGYTF
cdr3_nt: TGCAGTGCTAGATCACAGAATGGCTACACCTTC

v_call: TRBV7-3
d_call: TRBD1
j_call: TRBJ2-3
clone_size: NA
cdr3_aa: CASSSRTGSGTDTQYF
cdr3_nt: TGTGCCAGCAGCTCCAGGACAGGGTCTGGCACAGATACGCAGTATTTT

v_call: TRBV24-1
d_call: TRBD1
j_call: TRBJ2-3
clone_size: NA
cdr3_aa: CATSDLQMGTATQYF
cdr3_nt: TGTGCCACCAGTGATTTGCAAATGGGGACAGCTACGCAGTATTTT

v_call: TRBV6-1
d_call: NA
j_call: TRBJ1-2
clone_size: NA
cdr3_aa: CASSVGRSLTNYGYTF
cdr3_nt: TGTGCCAGCAGTGTGGGCAGATCCCTGACTAACTATGGCTACACCTTC

v_call: TRBV6-2/TRBV6-3
d_call: NA
j_call: TRBJ1-4
clone_size: NA
cdr3_aa: CASSRTGATNEKLFF
cdr3_nt: TGTGCCAGCAGCCGAACAGGAGCAACTAATGAAAAACTGTTTTTT

v_call: TRBV13
d_call: NA
j_call: TRBJ2-7
clone_size: few
cdr3_aa: CASSSGTESSYEQYF
cdr3_nt: TGTGCCAGCAGCTCTGGGACGGAGAGCTCCTACGAGCAGTACTTC

v_call: TRBV30
d_call: TRBD2
j_call: TRBJ2-1
clone_size: NA
cdr3_aa: CAWSPLAGNRNEQFF
cdr3_nt: TGTGCCTGGAGCCCCCTAGCGGGAAACAGAAATGAGCAGTTCTTC

v_call: TRBV7-2
d_call: TRBD2
j_call: TRBJ2-3
clone_size: NA
cdr3_aa: CASSTLLAGLTDTQYF
cdr3_nt: TGTGCCAGCAGCACCCTCCTAGCGGGACTTACAGATACGCAGTATTTT

v_call: TRBV5-4
d_call: TRBD1
j_call: TRBJ1-5
clone_size: NA
cdr3_aa: CASSVGGQGAQPQHF
cdr3_nt: TGTGCCAGCAGCGTTGGCGGGCAGGGGGCTCAGCCCCAGCATTTT

v_call: TRBV4-1
d_call: TRBD2
j_call: TRBJ2-1
clone_size: NA
cdr3_aa: CASSQTGAGASYNEQFF
cdr3_nt: TGCGCCAGCAGCCAGACTGGAGCGGGGGCGTCCTACAATGAGCAGTTCTTC

v_call: TRBV2
d_call: TRBD2
j_call: TRBJ2-7
clone_size: NA
cdr3_aa: CASSPGTSGSMYEQYF
cdr3_nt: TGTGCCAGCAGCCCTGGGACTAGCGGGAGCATGTACGAGCAGTACTTC

v_call: TRBV9
d_call: NA
j_call: TRBJ1-3
clone_size: NA
cdr3_aa: CASSVTHGAGNTIYF
cdr3_nt: TGTGCCAGCAGCGTTACTCACGGGGCTGGAAACACCATATATTTT

v_call: TRBV5-1
d_call: TRBD1
j_call: TRBJ1-2
clone_size: NA
cdr3_aa: CASSLTGGVDGYTF
cdr3_nt: TGCGCCAGCAGCTTGACAGGGGGCGTCGATGGCTACACCTTC

v_call: TRBV18
d_call: NA
j_call: TRBJ1-3
clone_size: NA
cdr3_aa: CASSLSPGNTIYF
cdr3_nt: TGTGCCAGCTCACTCTCCCCTGGAAACACCATATATTTT

v_call: TRBV21-1
d_call: NA
j_call: TRBJ2-5
clone_size: NA
cdr3_aa: CASSPKTGPGVLAGPTRRETQYF
cdr3_nt: TGTGCCAGCAGCCCAAAGACTGGCCCCGGGGTCCTAGCGGGTCCGACCCGAAGAGAGACCCAGTACTTC

v_call: TRBV5-6
d_call: NA
j_call: TRBJ2-2
clone_size: NA
cdr3_aa: CASSTGTLAGELFF
cdr3_nt: TGTGCCAGCAGCACAGGGACCCTCGCCGGGGAGCTGTTTTTT

v_call: TRBV29-1
d_call: TRBD1
j_call: TRBJ1-2
clone_size: NA
cdr3_aa: CSVDAGQGYGYTF
cdr3_nt: TGCAGCGTTGATGCGGGACAGGGCTATGGCTACACCTTC

v_call: TRBV7-9
d_call: NA
j_call: TRBJ1-2
clone_size: NA
cdr3_aa: CASSPNEGYTF
cdr3_nt: TGTGCCAGCAGCCCAAATGAAGGCTACACCTTC